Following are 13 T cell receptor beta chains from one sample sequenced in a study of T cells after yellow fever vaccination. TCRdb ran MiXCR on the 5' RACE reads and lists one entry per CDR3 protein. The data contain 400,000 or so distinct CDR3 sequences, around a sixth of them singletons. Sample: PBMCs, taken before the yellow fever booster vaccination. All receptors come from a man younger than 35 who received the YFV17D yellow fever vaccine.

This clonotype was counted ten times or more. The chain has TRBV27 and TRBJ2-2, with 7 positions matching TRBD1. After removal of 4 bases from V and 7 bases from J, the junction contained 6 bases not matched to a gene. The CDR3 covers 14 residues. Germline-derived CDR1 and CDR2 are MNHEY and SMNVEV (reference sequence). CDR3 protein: CASSSDRASGELFF. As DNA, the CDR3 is TGTGCCAGCAGTTCCGACAGGGCTAGCGGGGAGCTGTTTTTT.

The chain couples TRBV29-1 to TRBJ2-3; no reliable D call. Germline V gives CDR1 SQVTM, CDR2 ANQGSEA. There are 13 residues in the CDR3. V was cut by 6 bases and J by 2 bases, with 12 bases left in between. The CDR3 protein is CSVETTTTDTQYF. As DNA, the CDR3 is TGCAGCGTAGAGACAACTACCACAGATACGCAGTATTTT.

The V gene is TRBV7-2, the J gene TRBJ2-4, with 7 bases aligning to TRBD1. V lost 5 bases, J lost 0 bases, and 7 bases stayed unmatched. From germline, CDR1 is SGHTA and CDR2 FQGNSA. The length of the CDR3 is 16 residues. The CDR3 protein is CASSIGTAIAKNIQYF. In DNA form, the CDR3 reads TGTGCCAGCAGCATCGGGACAGCAATAGCCAAAAACATTCAGTACTTC.

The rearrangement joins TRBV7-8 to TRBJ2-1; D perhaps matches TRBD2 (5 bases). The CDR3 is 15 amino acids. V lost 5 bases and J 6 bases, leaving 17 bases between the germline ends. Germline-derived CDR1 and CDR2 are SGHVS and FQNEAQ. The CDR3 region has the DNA TGTGCCAGCAGCGCTAGGGCCGGGGATACCAATGAGCAGTTCTTC. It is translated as CASSARAGDTNEQFF.

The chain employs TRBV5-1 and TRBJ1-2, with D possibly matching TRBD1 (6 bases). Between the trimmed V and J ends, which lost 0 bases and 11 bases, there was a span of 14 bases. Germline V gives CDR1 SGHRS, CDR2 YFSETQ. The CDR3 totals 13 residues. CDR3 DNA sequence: TGCGCCAGCAGCTTGGGGACAGCCCTTTCATACACCTTC. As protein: CASSLGTALSYTF.

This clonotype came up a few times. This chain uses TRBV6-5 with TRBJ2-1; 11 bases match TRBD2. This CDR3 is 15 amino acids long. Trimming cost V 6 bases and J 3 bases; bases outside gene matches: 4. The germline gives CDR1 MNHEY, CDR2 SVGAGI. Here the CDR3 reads CASRPGTSGYNEQFF. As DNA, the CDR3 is TGTGCCAGCAGACCCGGGACTAGCGGCTACAATGAGCAGTTCTTC.

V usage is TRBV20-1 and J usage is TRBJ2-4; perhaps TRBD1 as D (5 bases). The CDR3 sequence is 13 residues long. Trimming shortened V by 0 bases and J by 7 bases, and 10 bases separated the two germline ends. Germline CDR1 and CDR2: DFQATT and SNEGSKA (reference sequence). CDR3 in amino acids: CSARDRAGNIQYF. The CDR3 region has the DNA TGCAGTGCTAGAGATCGCGCAGGGAACATTCAGTACTTC.

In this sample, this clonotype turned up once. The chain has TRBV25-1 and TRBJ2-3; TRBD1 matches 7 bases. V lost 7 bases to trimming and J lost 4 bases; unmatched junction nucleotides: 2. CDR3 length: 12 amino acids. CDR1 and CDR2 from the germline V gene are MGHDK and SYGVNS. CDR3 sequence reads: CASNTGADTQYF. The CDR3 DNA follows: TGTGCCAGCAATACAGGGGCAGATACGCAGTATTTT.

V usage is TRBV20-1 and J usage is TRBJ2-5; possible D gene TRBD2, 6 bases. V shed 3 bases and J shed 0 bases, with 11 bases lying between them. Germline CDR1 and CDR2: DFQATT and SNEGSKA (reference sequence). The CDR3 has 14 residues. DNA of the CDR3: TGCAGTGCTAGGAGGGGACTGGACCAAGAGACCCAGTACTTC. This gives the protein CSARRGLDQETQYF.

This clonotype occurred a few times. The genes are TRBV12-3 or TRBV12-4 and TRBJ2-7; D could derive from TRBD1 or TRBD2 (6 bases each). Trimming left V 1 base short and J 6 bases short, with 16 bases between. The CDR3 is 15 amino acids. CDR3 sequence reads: CASSLGGARDGEQYV. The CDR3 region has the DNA TGTGCCAGCAGTTTAGGGGGGGCTAGGGATGGCGAGCAGTACGTC.

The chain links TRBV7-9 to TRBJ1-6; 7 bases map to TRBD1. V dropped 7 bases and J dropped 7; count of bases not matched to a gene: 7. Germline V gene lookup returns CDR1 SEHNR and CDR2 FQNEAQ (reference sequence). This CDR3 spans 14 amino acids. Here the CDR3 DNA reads TGTGCCAGCACCTTCCAGGGGGGAAATTCACCCCTCCACTTT. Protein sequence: CASTFQGGNSPLHF.

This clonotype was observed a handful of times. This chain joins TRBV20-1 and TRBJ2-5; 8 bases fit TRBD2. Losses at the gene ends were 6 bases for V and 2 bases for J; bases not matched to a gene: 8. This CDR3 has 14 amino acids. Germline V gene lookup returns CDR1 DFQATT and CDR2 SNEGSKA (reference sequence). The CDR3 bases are TGCAGTGCCCCCCGATTAGCGGGGCAAGAGACCCAGTACTTC. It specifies CSAPRLAGQETQYF.

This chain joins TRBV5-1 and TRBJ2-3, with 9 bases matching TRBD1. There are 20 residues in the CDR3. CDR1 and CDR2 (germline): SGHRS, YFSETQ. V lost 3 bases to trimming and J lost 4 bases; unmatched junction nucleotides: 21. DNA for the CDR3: TGCGCCAGCAGCTCCACCGGGACAGGGAGACCCTTGTGGTGGGCAGATACGCAGTATTTT. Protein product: CASSSTGTGRPLWWADTQYF. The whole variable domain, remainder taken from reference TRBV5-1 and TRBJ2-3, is KAGVTQTPRYLIKTRGQQVTLSCSPISGHRSVSWYQQTPGQGLQFLFEYFSETQRNKGNFPGRFSGRQFSNSRSEMNVSTLELGDSALYLCASSSTGTGRPLWWADTQYFGPGTRLTVL.